The T cell receptor (beta chain) described here comes from a study of T cell responses to AZD1222 COVID-19 vaccine. V was pared by 4 bases and J by 10 bases, with 23 bases between. CDR3 length: 15 residues. Germline assignment: CDR1 SGHRS and CDR2 YFSETQ. For this clone: Its target is unknown.

Assay used: immunoSEQ multiplex PCR; TCRdb lists only in-frame clones, some missing. The sample consists of 70,000 to 80,000 clones, about nine tenths of them appearing once. Study-wide points: The peak T cell response came first, and repertoires were sampled only after it.

The chain has TRBV5-1 and TRBJ1-1, with a tentative D call TRBD1 (5 bases). This clonotype was obtained from an adult in good health. Sequenced material: peripheral blood, taken on day 0 of AZD1222 vaccination. This chain's CDR3 is CASSATQGGPGAAFF. The CDR3 coding sequence is TGCGCCAGCAGCGCGACCCAGGGAGGACCTGGGGCAGCTTTCTTT.